One and the same sample provided the 29 T cell receptor beta chains below, sequenced in a study of blood T cell repertoires in COVID-19. Generated by immunoSEQ multiplex PCR, the TCRdb table keeps only in-frame clones and is missing some. The sample includes 150,000 to 170,000 clones, under 90% of them seen just once. Specimen: PBMCs or T cells enriched from blood (not recorded which). These receptors came from a man aged 45-60 years who had recovered from COVID-19.

The chain couples TRBV30 to TRBJ1-4; TRBD1 matches 10 bases. Germline CDR1 is GTSNPN and CDR2 is SVGIG (reference sequence). The length of the CDR3 is 16 residues. V shed 7 bases and J 3 bases; nucleotides not matched to a gene: 11. The CDR3: CASPGQGSSANEKLFF. CDR3 in DNA: TGTGCCTCGCCGGGACAGGGGTCGTCGGCTAATGAAAAACTGTTTTTT.

The CDR3 spells CASGLTSGGAAEQYF. The CDR3 nucleotides are TGTGCCAGCGGGTTAACTAGCGGGGGGGCCGCCGAGCAGTACTTC. The J gene is TRBJ2-7, the V gene TRBV6-5, with 13 nucleotides matching TRBD2. With V trimmed by 8 bases and J by 6 bases, 10 bases remained unmatched. The CDR3 runs 15 residues. Germline V gives CDR1 MNHEY, CDR2 SVGAGI.

The chain links TRBV14 to TRBJ1-1; D is possibly TRBD1 (5 bases). Deletions cut 5 bases from V and 6 bases from J, with 16 bases between. The germline gives CDR1 SGHDN, CDR2 FVKESK. This CDR3 has 14 residues. In DNA form, the CDR3 reads TGTGCCAGCAGCTCCGGCGGGGGGGTTCCTGAAGCTTTCTTT. As protein: CASSSGGGVPEAFF.

This chain links TRBV18 with TRBJ1-1; no clear D gene. The CDR3 consists of 13 residues. From germline, CDR1 is KGHSH and CDR2 LQKENI. Trimming stripped 3 bases from V and 5 bases from J, with 10 bases between. CDR3 in amino acids: CASSPNVETEAFF. Written as DNA, the CDR3 is TGTGCCAGCTCACCGAACGTGGAGACTGAAGCTTTCTTT.

CDR3 sequence: CASRQDSLYGYTF. CDR3 nucleotide sequence: TGTGCCAGCAGGCAGGACAGCCTCTATGGCTACACCTTC. The rearrangement uses TRBV6-5 and TRBJ1-2; D possibly corresponds to TRBD1 (6 bases). There are 13 residues in the CDR3. Between the trimmed V and J ends, which lost 6 bases and 4 bases, there was a span of 12 bases. Germline CDR1 is MNHEY and CDR2 is SVGAGI.

The chain is built from TRBV25-1 and TRBJ2-5, with TRBD1 matching 9 bases. Germline V gene lookup returns CDR1 MGHDK and CDR2 SYGVNS. CDR3 length equals 17 residues. Trimming removed 2 bases from V and 5 bases from J; junction bases left unmatched: 12. CDR3 nucleotides: TGTGCCAGCAGTGAAGGGTACGGGGACAGGGTCCGGGAGACCCAGTACTTC. Protein product: CASSEGYGDRVRETQYF. Based on the CDR3 plus reference TRBV25-1 and TRBJ2-5, the full variable domain is EADIYQTPRYLVIGTGKKITLECSQTMGHDKMYWYQQDPGMELHLIHYSYGVNSTEKGDLSSESTVSRIRTEHFPLTLESARPSHTSQYLCASSEGYGDRVRETQYFGPGTRLLVL.

The V call is TRBV19, the J call TRBJ1-5; unclear D gene. V was clipped by 1 base and J by 0 bases, with 10 bases between them. CDR3 length: 16 residues. Germline CDR1 LNHDA, CDR2 SQIVND (reference sequence). This CDR3 is CASSIAAGYSNQPQHF. The DNA for the CDR3 is TGTGCCAGTAGTATAGCGGCAGGCTATAGCAATCAGCCCCAGCATTTT. The full variable domain, with the rest looked up from reference TRBV19 and TRBJ1-5, is DGGITQSPKYLFRKEGQNVTLSCEQNLNHDAMYWYRQDPGQGLRLIYYSQIVNDFQKGDIAEGYSVSREKKESFPLTVTSAQKNPTAFYLCASSIAAGYSNQPQHFGDGTRLSIL.

This chain links TRBV12-5 with TRBJ2-7, with 10 bases identical to TRBD1. The CDR3 is 16 amino acids. CDR1 is LGHNT and CDR2 is FRNRAP in the germline V gene. The trim removed 7 bases at V and 4 bases at J, leaving 13 bases unmatched. Written as DNA, the CDR3 is TGTGCTAGTGCCCGAGCCCCAGACAGGGGGCTATACGAGCAGTACTTC. This translates into CASARAPDRGLYEQYF.

The chain uses TRBV5-1 and TRBJ2-1, with 11 bases lining up with TRBD1. The germline V gene has CDR1 SGHRS and CDR2 YFSETQ. V shed 3 bases and J 7 bases; nucleotides not matched to a gene: 9. The CDR3 is 16 amino acids. CDR3 residues: CASSWTGGNNANEQFF. In DNA, the CDR3 is TGCGCCAGCAGCTGGACAGGGGGCAACAACGCAAATGAGCAGTTCTTC.

The rearrangement links TRBV7-2 to TRBJ2-3; the D gene is possibly TRBD1 (5 bases). Trimming left V 3 bases short and J 2 bases short, with 12 bases between. The CDR3 loop spans 15 amino acids. The germline gives CDR1 SGHTA, CDR2 FQGNSA. The CDR3 sequence is CASSFRAGSTDTQYF. The CDR3 bases are TGTGCCAGCAGCTTCAGGGCCGGATCCACAGATACGCAGTATTTT.

The chain links TRBV7-9 to TRBJ1-3; 8 bases match TRBD1. This CDR3 is built from 17 residues. V gave up 4 bases and J gave up 0 bases; unmatched junction bases: 8. CDR1 and CDR2 from the germline V gene are SEHNR and FQNEAQ (reference sequence). The CDR3 loop reads CASSYPGQAVSGNTIYF. The DNA for the CDR3 is TGTGCCAGCAGCTATCCGGGACAGGCCGTCTCTGGAAACACCATATATTTT.

The V call is TRBV27, the J call TRBJ2-6; 9 nucleotides align to TRBD1. V shed 4 bases, J shed 4 bases, and the junction held 5 bases outside the gene matches. Germline loops: CDR1 MNHEY, CDR2 SMNVEV (reference sequence). This CDR3 is built from 16 residues. CDR3 nucleotide sequence: TGTGCCAGCAGTTCGGGACAGGGAACCGGGGCCAACGTCCTGACTTTC. As protein: CASSSGQGTGANVLTF. The full variable domain, its missing parts supplied by reference TRBV27 and TRBJ2-6, is EAQVTQNPRYLITVTGKKLTVTCSQNMNHEYMSWYRQDPGLGLRQIYYSMNVEVTDKGDVPEGYKVSRKEKRNFPLILESPSPNQTSLYFCASSSGQGTGANVLTFGAGSRLTVL.

This clone was detected a few times. This sample also contains other DNA sequences that code for the same CDR3. This chain connects TRBV3-1 (or the pseudogene TRBV3-2) to TRBJ2-3, with D tentatively TRBD1 (5 bases). The CDR3 has 14 amino acids. Germline loops: CDR1 LGHDT, CDR2 YNNKEL (reference sequence). Trimming cost V 6 bases and J 1 base, with 11 bases left between them. This chain's CDR3 is CASSSGQGTDTQYF. The CDR3 coding sequence is TGTGCCAGCAGTTCAGGACAAGGCACAGATACGCAGTATTTT.

The chain is built from TRBV2 and TRBJ2-7, with TRBD2 identical over 10 bases. The CDR3 consists of 16 residues. Trimming cost V 2 bases and J 2 bases; bases outside gene matches: 6. Per germline, CDR1 SNHLY and CDR2 FYNNEI. For the CDR3, the DNA is TGTGCCAGCAGTGAACGGCCCAGCGGGGGGGCCTACGAGCAGTACTTC. Its protein is CASSERPSGGAYEQYF.

CDR3 nucleotide sequence: TGTGCCAGCAGTACCCGGGACGGGGGTGAAAAACTGTTTTTT. Translated, it gives CASSTRDGGEKLFF. The rearrangement joins TRBV6-5 to TRBJ1-4, with D maybe TRBD1 (5 bases). The germline V and J ends were trimmed by 5 bases and 7 bases, with 14 bases remaining between them. CDR3 length: 14 amino acids. CDR1 is MNHEY, CDR2 SVGAGI, per germline.

V and J are TRBV29-1 and TRBJ2-3, with D unclear. Trimming left V 6 bases short and J 6 bases short, with 22 bases between. CDR1 SQVTM and CDR2 ANQGSEA come from the germline V gene. The CDR3 contains 15 residues. CDR3 sequence: CSVPAPHLPQDTQYF. The CDR3 DNA reads as TGCAGCGTCCCCGCCCCCCACCTCCCTCAGGATACGCAGTATTTT.

The chain carries TRBV5-1 and TRBJ2-1; 9 positions agree with TRBD1. V shed 7 bases and J 8 bases; nucleotides not matched to a gene: 10. The germline V gene has CDR1 SGHRS and CDR2 YFSETQ. This CDR3 is built from 14 residues. CDR3 region: CASVNTGGSDEQFF. CDR3 bases: TGCGCCAGCGTCAATACAGGGGGCTCGGATGAGCAGTTCTTC. Full variable domain (remainder filled in from reference TRBV5-1 and TRBJ2-1): KAGVTQTPRYLIKTRGQQVTLSCSPISGHRSVSWYQQTPGQGLQFLFEYFSETQRNKGNFPGRFSGRQFSNSRSEMNVSTLELGDSALYLCASVNTGGSDEQFFGPGTRLTVL.

The rearrangement joins TRBV6-5 to TRBJ1-3; D unclear. The CDR3 consists of 15 residues. Trimming removed 2 bases from V and 4 bases from J, with 12 bases in between. The germline V gene encodes CDR1 MNHEY and CDR2 SVGAGI. This CDR3 is CASSYLGDRGNTIYF. The CDR3 DNA is TGTGCCAGCAGTTACCTCGGGGATCGAGGAAACACCATATATTTT.

V usage is TRBV18 and J usage is TRBJ1-6, with TRBD1 matching 9 bases. Germline CDR1 and CDR2: KGHSH and LQKENI. This CDR3 has 15 residues. V shed 3 bases, J shed 5 bases, and the junction held 2 bases outside the gene matches. CDR3 in DNA: TGTGCCAGCTCACCGGGGACAGGGAATAATTCACCCCTCCACTTT. This sequence encodes CASSPGTGNNSPLHF.

V and J are TRBV9 and TRBJ1-3, with D perhaps matching TRBD1 (6 bases). This CDR3 has 15 amino acids. The V end was cut by 4 bases, the J end by 3 bases, with 14 bases between. The germline V gene has CDR1 SGDLS and CDR2 YYNGEE. The CDR3 protein is CASSPLGGSGNTIYF. CDR3 in DNA: TGTGCCAGCAGCCCGCTAGGGGGAAGTGGAAACACCATATATTTT.

The rearrangement joins TRBV3-1 (or the pseudogene TRBV3-2) to TRBJ1-3; 9 nucleotides agree with TRBD1. This CDR3 comprises 15 residues. Germline V gene lookup returns CDR1 LGHDT and CDR2 YNNKEL (reference sequence). Trimming cost V 3 bases and J 0 bases; bases outside gene matches: 0. CDR3 protein: CASSQTGGSGNTIYF. The CDR3 DNA reads as TGTGCCAGCAGCCAGACAGGGGGCTCTGGAAACACCATATATTTT.

The V gene is TRBV6-5, the J gene TRBJ1-5; possible D gene TRBD1, 5 bases. V was clipped by 8 bases and J by 7 bases, with 15 bases between them. The CDR3 runs 13 residues. Germline CDR1 MNHEY, CDR2 SVGAGI. The CDR3 bases are TGTGCCAGCCGGGCAGGGTTATCACAGCCCCAGCATTTT. It yields the protein CASRAGLSQPQHF.

This chain links TRBV5-6 with TRBJ2-7; D perhaps matches TRBD1 (5 bases). In germline, CDR1 is SGHDT, CDR2 YYEEEE. The V end was cut by 3 bases, the J end by 1 base, with 8 bases between. The CDR3 totals 13 residues. CDR3 sequence reads: CASSSRVSYEQYF. Here the CDR3 DNA reads TGTGCCAGCAGCTCCAGGGTGTCCTACGAGCAGTACTTC.

CDR3 DNA: TGTGCCAGCAGTTACAGCGGATTTCTCACTGAAGCTTTCTTT. It codes for CASSYSGFLTEAFF. This rearrangement joins TRBV6-2 or TRBV6-3 to TRBJ1-1; no clear D gene. CDR3 length: 14 amino acids. Per the germline V gene, CDR1 is MNHEY and CDR2 is SVGEGT. V lost 2 bases and J 4 bases, leaving 11 bases between the germline ends.

The chain combines TRBV21-1 with TRBJ2-4; the D segment call TRBD2 is taken from the table without a DNA check. TRBV21-1 is deemed a pseudogene. The CDR3 spans 12 residues. The CDR3 coding sequence is TGTGCCAGCAGCAAAGGAAGCGGCATTCAGTACTTC. As protein: CASSKGSGIQYF.

Concerning this clone: This sample also contains other DNA sequences that code for the same CDR3. V and J are TRBV5-1 and TRBJ2-3; D is undetermined. The V end lost 1 base, the J end lost 4 bases, and 4 bases lay between the germline ends. The CDR3 is 12 amino acids. Germline CDR1 and CDR2: SGHRS and YFSETQ. The CDR3: CASSLLADTQYF. The CDR3, as DNA: TGCGCCAGCAGCTTGTTAGCAGATACGCAGTATTTT.

This chain uses TRBV5-5 with TRBJ1-3, with D hard to call. V lost 1 base, J lost 0 bases, and 14 bases lay in between. CDR1 is SGHKS, CDR2 YYEKEE, per germline (reference sequence). The CDR3 length is 17 residues. The CDR3 region is CASSLRRTGSSGNTIYF. CDR3 bases: TGTGCCAGCAGCTTGCGCAGGACTGGGAGCTCTGGAAACACCATATATTTT.

The V call is TRBV9, the J call TRBJ1-2, with D possibly matching TRBD1 (6 bases). The germline V and J ends were trimmed by 0 bases and 3 bases, with 15 bases remaining between them. The CDR3 totals 16 residues. The germline CDR1 and CDR2 sequences are SGDLS and YYNGEE. CDR3 loop: CASSVVPRGPHYGYTF. The CDR3 region has the DNA TGTGCCAGCAGCGTAGTGCCCAGGGGTCCTCACTATGGCTACACCTTC.

The chain recombines TRBV4-3 with TRBJ2-3, with 11 bases lining up with TRBD2. Per germline, CDR1 LGHNA and CDR2 YSLEER. V lost 4 bases and J lost 6; bases outside the gene matches: 6. The length of the CDR3 is 15 residues. The CDR3 reads CASSLRSGGADTQYF. CDR3 DNA sequence: TGCGCCAGCAGCCTCCGTAGCGGGGGGGCCGATACGCAGTATTTT.